This T cell receptor (beta chain) comes out of a study of shared clonotypes between healthy human individuals (TCRdb year 2020). For the wider study: The cohort comprised a couple of women and three men aged 18 to 49 years. Per donor, three plates each were used for CD4 naive and CD4 memory, two for CD8 naive, and one for CD8 memory. Blood TCR repertoires of several healthy adults were deeply sequenced to estimate repertoire size and the extent of clonotype sharing between individuals. To increase sequencing depth and limit assay-specific biases, different laboratories used diverse techniques to prepare libraries and sequence TCR repertoires. Between about 0.94 and 8.9 billion PBMCs per donor were obtained by leukapheresis.

Healthy HIV-negative adults with no recently reported acute infections or vaccinations were included as donors. Only Caucasian adults living in Nashville, Tennessee, USA were represented among the donors. CD4+ T cells were enriched through magnetic negative selection, after which naive cells were positively selected on CD45RA and the remaining negative fraction served as the memory subset. Blood was obtained by leukapheresis, after which PBMCs were separated by Ficoll-Histopaque density gradient centrifugation and cryopreserved in liquid nitrogen vapor phase. Analytical flow cytometry was used to check the purity and quantity of every magnetically sorted T cell population. Each sorted fraction had its genomic DNA isolated and then quantified by UV absorbance on a Nanodrop 2000c. TCR CDR3 regions were amplified from genomic DNA by multiplex PCR using the deep immunoSEQ assay. Extracted genomic DNA from each cell subset was spread evenly across all wells of several immunoSEQ 96-well plates, with each plate serving as a replicate. For sorted subsets, 200 to 250 ng of genomic DNA, equivalent to around 30,000 T cell genomes, went into each replicate PCR. Purified libraries were quantified with a Qubit 3.0 fluorometer, sized on a Bioanalyzer 2100, and re-quantified with the KAPA Library Quantification kit. Every immunoSEQ 96-well plate was sequenced on a separate single-read 150-cycle Illumina NextSeq 550 flow cell. The study's processing was this. Because the immunoSEQ output held only junctional sequences and lacked quality scores, the filtering could not match the filtering applied to full-length reads. Sequences were annotated with PyIR, a Python wrapper for IgBLAST v1.9, using IMGT germline references to assign V/J genes and CDR3. Reads were filtered out if the reads had weak V/J assignments (E-value above 1e-6), no CDR3, stop codons, out-of-frame junctions, or ambiguous translated residues. V3J clonotypes were defined as sequences sharing an identical inferred V gene, J gene, and CDR3 amino acid sequence. To compute the percentage overlap between repertoires, the number of shared unique clonotypes was divided by the size of the smaller repertoire. Repertoire richness was assessed with RTK rarefaction, the Chao1 estimator, and Recon v2.1 estimates of unobserved clonotypes. OLGA was used to compute generation probabilities for all TCRbeta clonotypes that the gDNA method yielded from a few donors. The table comes from immuneACCESS by way of TCRdb, which keeps in-frame sequences with V and J called. Part of the clones is missing from these tables; in studies checked, under half for an unresolved V gene and the rest for unknown reasons. V, J and clone size reflect that table, while D and trimming were determined from the DNA. The sample data list approximately 2,300,000 clones, and roughly 92% of these were observed just once. 0.37% of the sample is taken by the ten largest.

As regards this clone: The specificity of this receptor is unknown. Per-base quality was not reported, and no clone a single base away is much larger than it.

What the work shows at the level of the full study, not this receptor alone: Even with the large sequencing depth, rarefaction of the sorted-subset datasets indicated that sequencing was incomplete. Larger estimated clonotype richness was generally found for naive subsets than for memory subsets. Sharing across a handful of donors was observed for approximately 4.6% of naive CD4, 3% to 3.5% of naive CD8, roughly 2.3% of memory CD4, and over 0.3% of memory CD8 clonotypes. Clonotypes shared by all four sorted-subset donors showed higher generation probabilities than non-shared clonotypes. Sampling was restricted to blood, and TCR repertoires in tissues likely differ from the TCR repertoires found in blood. The genetic and exposure-history diversity represented was limited by the small number of donors. Pairwise subsampling led to the expectation that sequencing depth would affect the degree of clonotype sharing among donors.

Sequences were obtained from naive CD4+ T cells from PBMCs. Reading the label with the study, this specimen's cell subset or site is: CD45RA+ positively selected. The TCR was taken from a man aged 18 to 29 in good health. Some clones in this sample may be carry-over from other donors' samples.

The DNA reads TGTGCCAGCAGCGTATTGGGCTTTATAGACTACAATGAGCAGTTCTTC. It specifies CASSVLGFIDYNEQFF. The sequence joins TRBV9 to TRBJ2-1; no D segment can be confidently identified. The CDR3 starts with the cysteine, ends with the phenylalanine, and has 16 residues. The entry retains the CDR3 DNA only, 48 bases that are in frame from base 1. In the germline V gene, CDR1 corresponds to SGDLS and CDR2 to YYNGEE. V is pared back by 1 base and J by 3 bases, with 14 bases lying between the germline termini.